This T cell receptor (beta chain) was profiled in a study of T-cell reconstitution after alpha-beta-depleted transplantation in children. The CDR3 contains 13 residues. Trimming shortened V by 5 bases and J by 0 bases, and 8 bases separated the two germline ends. Germline V lookup: CDR1 SGHRS, CDR2 YFSETQ. For TCRbeta, the library was prepared with unique molecular identifiers. TCRdb re-called the PCR reads through MiXCR, storing one row per CDR3 protein. Of 500,000 or so distinct CDR3 sequences in the sample, about 30% were seen once. The sequences come from PBMCs from the stem cell graft donor, collected from the stem cell graft. The TCR comes from a human donor who donated a stem cell graft to a child with aplastic anemia. This chain links TRBV5-1 with TRBJ1-1; D remains ambiguous. CDR3 amino acids: CASRPRLNTEAFF. The CDR3 coding sequence is TGCGCCAGCAGACCCCGGTTGAACACTGAAGCTTTCTTT.